The clone carrying this TCR beta chain has at least ten counts. Its antigen is not identified. This record comes from a study of response to subunit inactivated influenza vaccine. Regarding the study as a whole: Authors suggested each seasonal influenza vaccination recruits few new T cells.

CDR3 length equals 17 residues. The germline V gene has CDR1 SGHRS and CDR2 YFSETQ. V dropped 1 base and J dropped 2 bases, with 17 bases sitting between them. TCRdb processed the RT-PCR reads anew with MiXCR; each CDR3 protein has one entry. This table holds about 160,000 distinct CDR3 sequences, roughly 11% found once. The chain joins TRBV5-1 to TRBJ2-3, with D possibly matching TRBD2 (6 bases). This TCR was sampled from a man between 50 and 59 years old who received an inactivated influenza vaccine. The sequencing used non-naive T cells sorted from PBMCs, collected about 6 weeks after vaccination. The CDR3 DNA reads as TGCGCCAGCAGCTTGAACCAGCGGGCCTATAACACAGATACGCAGTATTTT. Amino acid sequence: CASSLNQRAYNTDTQYF. Using reference TRBV5-1 and TRBJ2-3 for the parts outside the CDR3, the full variable domain is KAGVTQTPRYLIKTRGQQVTLSCSPISGHRSVSWYQQTPGQGLQFLFEYFSETQRNKGNFPGRFSGRQFSNSRSEMNVSTLELGDSALYLCASSLNQRAYNTDTQYFGPGTRLTVL.